Given below is one TCR beta chain in context. What it recognizes is unknown. Sequencing was performed with immunoSEQ multiplex PCR; in TCRdb, only in-frame clones are kept and a portion is missing. This sample has more than 20,000 clones, with roughly nine tenths found just once. The CDR3 is 17 residues long. Trimming at V came to 3 bases and at J to 2 bases, leaving 8 bases not matched to a gene. Germline values: CDR1 SGHNT, CDR2 YYREEE (reference sequence). This record belongs to a study of chemoradiotherapy in HPV16-positive cancers. Study at large: Candidate HPV-specific clones and shared TCR motifs came from a couple of HPV16-positive patients.

Repertoires were sampled repeatedly during chemoradiotherapy. Study-level findings and limits: Candidate HPV-specific clones and E7-related TCR motifs grew in tumor during treatment.

The origin of this receptor is a human donor with HPV-associated anogenital cancer. The chain combines TRBV5-4 with TRBJ2-6, with 7 positions matching TRBD1. The sequencing used blood, collected from a patient who underwent chemoradiotherapy. CDR3 coding DNA: TGTGCCAGCAGCTGGTGGACAGGCCGTCCTGGGGCCAACGTCCTGACTTTC. As protein: CASSWWTGRPGANVLTF.